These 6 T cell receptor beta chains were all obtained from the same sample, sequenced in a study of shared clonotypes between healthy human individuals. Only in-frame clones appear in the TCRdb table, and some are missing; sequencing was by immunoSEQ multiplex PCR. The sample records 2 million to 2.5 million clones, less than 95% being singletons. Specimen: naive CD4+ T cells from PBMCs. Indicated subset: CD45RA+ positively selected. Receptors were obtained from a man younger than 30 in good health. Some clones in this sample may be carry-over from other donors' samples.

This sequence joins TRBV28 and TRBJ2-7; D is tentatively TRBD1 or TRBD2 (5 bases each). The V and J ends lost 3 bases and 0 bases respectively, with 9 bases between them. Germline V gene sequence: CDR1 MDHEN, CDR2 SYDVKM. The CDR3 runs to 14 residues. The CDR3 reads CASSFGGTSYEQYF. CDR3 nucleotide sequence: TGTGCCAGCAGTTTTGGGGGAACCTCCTACGAGCAGTACTTC. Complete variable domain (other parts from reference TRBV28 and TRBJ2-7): DVKVTQSSRYLVKRTGEKVFLECVQDMDHENMFWYRQDPGLGLRLIYFSYDVKMKEKGDIPEGYSVSREKKERFSLILESASTNQTSMYLCASSFGGTSYEQYFGPGTRLTVT.

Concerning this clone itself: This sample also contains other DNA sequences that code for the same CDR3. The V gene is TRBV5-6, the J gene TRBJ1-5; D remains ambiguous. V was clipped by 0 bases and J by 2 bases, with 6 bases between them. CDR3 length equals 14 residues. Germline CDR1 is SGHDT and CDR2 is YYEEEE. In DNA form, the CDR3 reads TGTGCCAGCAGCTTGGGGCTCGGCAATCAGCCCCAGCATTTT. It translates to CASSLGLGNQPQHF.

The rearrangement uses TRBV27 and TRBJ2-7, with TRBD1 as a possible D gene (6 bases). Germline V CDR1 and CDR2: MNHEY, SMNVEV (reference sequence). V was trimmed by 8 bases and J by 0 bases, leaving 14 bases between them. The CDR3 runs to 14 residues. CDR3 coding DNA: TGTGCCAGCCACCCCGGGACAAGCTCCTACGAGCAGTACTTC. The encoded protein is CASHPGTSSYEQYF.

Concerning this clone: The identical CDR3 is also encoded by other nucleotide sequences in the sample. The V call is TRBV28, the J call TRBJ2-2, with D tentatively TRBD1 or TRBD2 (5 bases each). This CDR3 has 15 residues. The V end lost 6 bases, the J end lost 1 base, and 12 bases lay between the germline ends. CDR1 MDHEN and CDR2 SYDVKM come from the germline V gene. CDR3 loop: CASRTGQLNTGELFF. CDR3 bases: TGTGCCAGCAGGACGGGGCAATTGAACACCGGGGAGCTGTTTTTT.

The CDR3 sequence: CASSQGLGTYEQYF. In nucleotides, the CDR3 is TGTGCCAGCAGCCAAGGATTGGGGACATACGAGCAGTACTTC. This chain uses TRBV14 with TRBJ2-7; the D gene is possibly TRBD1 (6 bases). Germline V gene data show CDR1 as SGHDN and CDR2 as FVKESK. V dropped 1 base and J dropped 4 bases, with 11 bases sitting between them. This CDR3 region has 14 residues.

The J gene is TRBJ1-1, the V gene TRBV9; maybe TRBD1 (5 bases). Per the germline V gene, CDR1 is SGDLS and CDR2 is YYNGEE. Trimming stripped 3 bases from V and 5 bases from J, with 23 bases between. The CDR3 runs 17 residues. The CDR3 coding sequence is TGTGCCAGCAGCGAGGGGTGGGGCGACGGTGGTGGTACTGAAGCTTTCTTT. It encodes CASSEGWGDGGGTEAFF. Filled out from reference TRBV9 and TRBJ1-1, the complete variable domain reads DSGVTQTPKHLITATGQRVTLRCSPRSGDLSVYWYQQSLDQGLQFLIQYYNGEERAKGNILERFSAQQFPDLHSELNLSSLELGDSALYFCASSEGWGDGGGTEAFFGQGTRLTVV.